This T cell receptor beta chain is from a study of T cell responses to AZD1222 COVID-19 vaccine. Using immunoSEQ multiplex PCR, the repertoire was profiled, and TCRdb retains in-frame clones only, with some absent. The sample lists 210,000 or so clones, roughly 94% occurring once. As to this clone: Antigen unknown.

CDR1 is LNHDA, CDR2 SQIVND, per germline (reference sequence). V was cut by 7 bases and J by 4 bases, with 10 bases left in between. The CDR3 is 12 amino acids. General study findings and limits: Dominant at 160-218 and 743-854, vaccine-associated CD4 TCRs also spanned spike.

V and J are TRBV19 and TRBJ1-1, with a tentative D call TRBD1 (5 bases). The source was peripheral blood, collected 28 days after the second dose of the MenACWY control vaccine. The TCR was taken from an adult who received the MenACWY meningococcal vaccine as a control. In DNA form, the CDR3 reads TGTGCCAGTACGGGGGGTCGCACTGAAGCTTTCTTT. Amino acids: CASTGGRTEAFF.